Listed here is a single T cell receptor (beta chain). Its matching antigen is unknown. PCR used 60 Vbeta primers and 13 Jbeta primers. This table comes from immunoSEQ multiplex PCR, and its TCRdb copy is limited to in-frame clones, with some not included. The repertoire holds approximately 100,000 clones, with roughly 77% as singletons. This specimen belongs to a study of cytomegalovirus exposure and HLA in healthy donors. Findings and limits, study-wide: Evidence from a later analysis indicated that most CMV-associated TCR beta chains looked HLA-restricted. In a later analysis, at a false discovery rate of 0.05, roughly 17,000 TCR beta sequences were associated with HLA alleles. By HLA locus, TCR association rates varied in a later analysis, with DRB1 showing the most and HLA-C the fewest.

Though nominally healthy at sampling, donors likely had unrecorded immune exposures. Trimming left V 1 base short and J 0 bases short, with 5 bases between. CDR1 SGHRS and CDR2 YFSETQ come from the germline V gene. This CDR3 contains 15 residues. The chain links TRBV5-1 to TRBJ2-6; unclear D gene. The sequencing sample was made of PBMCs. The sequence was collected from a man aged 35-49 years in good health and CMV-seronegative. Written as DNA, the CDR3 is TGCGCCAGCAGCTTGTTTATCTCTGGGGCCAACGTCCTGACTTTC. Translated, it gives CASSLFISGANVLTF. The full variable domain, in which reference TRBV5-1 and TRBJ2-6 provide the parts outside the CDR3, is KAGVTQTPRYLIKTRGQQVTLSCSPISGHRSVSWYQQTPGQGLQFLFEYFSETQRNKGNFPGRFSGRQFSNSRSEMNVSTLELGDSALYLCASSLFISGANVLTFGAGSRLTVL.